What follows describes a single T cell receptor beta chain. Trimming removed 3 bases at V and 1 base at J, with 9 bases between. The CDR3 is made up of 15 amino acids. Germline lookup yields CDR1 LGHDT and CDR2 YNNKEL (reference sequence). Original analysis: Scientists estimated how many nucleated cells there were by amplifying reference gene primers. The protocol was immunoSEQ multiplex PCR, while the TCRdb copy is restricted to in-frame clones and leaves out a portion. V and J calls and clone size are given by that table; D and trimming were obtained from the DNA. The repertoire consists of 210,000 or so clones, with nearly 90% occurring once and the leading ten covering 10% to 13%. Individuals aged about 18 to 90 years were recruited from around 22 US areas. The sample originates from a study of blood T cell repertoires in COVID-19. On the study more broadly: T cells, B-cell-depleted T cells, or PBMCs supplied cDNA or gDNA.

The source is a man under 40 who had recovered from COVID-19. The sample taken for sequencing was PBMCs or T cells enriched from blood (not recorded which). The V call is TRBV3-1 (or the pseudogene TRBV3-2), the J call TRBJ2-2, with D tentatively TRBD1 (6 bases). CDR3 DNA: TGTGCCAGCAGCCAGGGGGCCCTGAACACCGGGGAGCTGTTTTTT. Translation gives CASSQGALNTGELFF.